The rows below give T cell receptor beta chains drawn from one sample of a study of CD8 T cells in Susac syndrome. MiXCR, applied by TCRdb to the immunoSEQ multiplex PCR reads, yields one record per CDR3 protein. Of fewer than 35,000 distinct CDR3 sequences listed, less than 95% are singletons. Sequenced: CD8+ T cells from PBMCs. The receptor set was obtained from a human donor in good health. The CDR3 runs from the conserved cysteine through the conserved F or W. A D gene is named only where the DNA matches it firmly. Clone size is stated in some rows and not others, as once, few, many or a class when expanded.

J: TRBJ2-2
D: TRBD2
V: TRBV11-2
size: -
CDR3: CASSLASGNTGELFF
DNA: TGTGCCAGCAGCTTGGCTAGCGGGAACACCGGGGAGCTGTTTTTT

J: TRBJ1-2
D: TRBD1
V: TRBV7-9
size: -
CDR3: CASSSGQRIYGYTF
DNA: TGTGCCAGCAGCTCGGGACAGAGGATCTATGGCTACACCTTC

J: TRBJ2-2
D: -
V: TRBV5-1
size: -
CDR3: CASHPGGRQPTGELFF
DNA: TGCGCCAGCCATCCCGGCGGGCGACAGCCCACCGGGGAGCTGTTTTTT

J: TRBJ2-2
D: -
V: TRBV6-2/TRBV6-3
size: -
CDR3: CASSYTPGTSLEELFF
DNA: TGTGCCAGCAGTTACACCCCGGGGACAAGCCTTGAGGAGCTGTTTTTT

J: TRBJ1-6
D: TRBD1
V: TRBV29-1
size: -
CDR3: CSVADRDNSPLHF
DNA: TGCAGCGTTGCCGACAGGGATAATTCACCCCTCCACTTT

J: TRBJ1-4
D: -
V: TRBV7-9
size: -
CDR3: CTSSFLGIELFF
DNA: TGTACCAGCAGCTTCCTAGGTATAGAGCTGTTTTTT

J: TRBJ2-3
D: -
V: TRBV2
size: -
CDR3: CASSELVSTDTQYF
DNA: TGTGCCAGCAGTGAATTAGTTAGCACAGATACGCAGTATTTT

J: TRBJ1-1
D: -
V: TRBV10-3
size: -
CDR3: CAISQVPPQGMNTEAFF
DNA: TGTGCCATCAGTCAAGTCCCCCCTCAGGGAATGAACACTGAAGCTTTCTTT

J: TRBJ2-3
D: TRBD2
V: TRBV4-3
size: -
CDR3: CASSQGSGGPHTDTQYF
DNA: TGCGCCAGCAGCCAAGGTAGCGGGGGGCCCCACACAGATACGCAGTATTTT

J: TRBJ2-7
D: TRBD1
V: TRBV5-1
size: -
CDR3: CASSWDRGAYEQYF
DNA: TGCGCCAGCAGCTGGGACAGGGGAGCCTACGAGCAGTACTTC

J: TRBJ2-1
D: -
V: TRBV20-1
size: -
CDR3: CSARDPEGLNEQFF
DNA: TGCAGTGCTAGGGACCCCGAGGGTCTCAATGAGCAGTTCTTC

J: TRBJ1-1
D: -
V: TRBV5-1
size: -
CDR3: CASSPGTGNTEAFF
DNA: TGCGCCAGCAGCCCCGGGACGGGGAACACTGAAGCTTTCTTT

J: TRBJ1-1
D: TRBD1
V: TRBV7-9
size: -
CDR3: CASSLTGGSDTEAFF
DNA: TGTGCCAGCAGTCTGACAGGGGGGAGCGACACTGAAGCTTTCTTT

J: TRBJ2-5
D: TRBD1
V: TRBV20-1
size: -
CDR3: CSARVPGTGGLETQYF
DNA: TGCAGTGCTAGAGTCCCCGGGACAGGGGGCCTGGAGACCCAGTACTTC

J: TRBJ2-5
D: -
V: TRBV7-2
size: -
CDR3: CASSGRRGPETQYF
DNA: TGTGCCAGCAGCGGCCGCAGGGGTCCAGAGACCCAGTACTTC

J: TRBJ2-3
D: -
V: TRBV18
size: once
CDR3: CASSPPGGKDTQYF
DNA: TGTGCCAGCTCACCCCCGGGGGGCAAAGATACGCAGTATTTT

J: TRBJ2-1
D: TRBD1
V: TRBV5-4
size: -
CDR3: CASSLEGALDEQFF
DNA: TGTGCCAGCAGCTTGGAGGGGGCGCTGGATGAGCAGTTCTTC

J: TRBJ1-6
D: -
V: TRBV6-5
size: -
CDR3: CASSYSPREPLHF
DNA: TGTGCCAGCAGTTACTCCCCCCGTGAGCCCCTCCACTTT

J: TRBJ2-1
D: -
V: TRBV13
size: -
CDR3: CASSLGRNNEQFF
DNA: TGTGCCAGCAGCTTAGGCCGAAACAATGAGCAGTTCTTC

J: TRBJ2-2
D: -
V: TRBV14
size: -
CDR3: CASSQETGTRNTGELFF
DNA: TGTGCCAGCAGCCAAGAAACAGGGACGAGGAACACCGGGGAGCTGTTTTTT

J: TRBJ1-4
D: -
V: TRBV6-2/TRBV6-3
size: -
CDR3: CASSRLATNEKLFF
DNA: TGTGCCAGCAGCCGGCTTGCAACTAATGAAAAACTGTTTTTT

J: TRBJ1-2
D: -
V: TRBV2
size: once
CDR3: CASSELGQAANYGYTF
DNA: TGTGCCAGCAGTGAGTTGGGTCAGGCCGCTAACTATGGCTACACCTTC

J: TRBJ1-1
D: TRBD1
V: TRBV4-1
size: -
CDR3: CASSHLGQRMNTEAFF
DNA: TGCGCCAGCAGCCACCTGGGACAGAGGATGAACACTGAAGCTTTCTTT

J: TRBJ1-5
D: -
V: TRBV7-9
size: -
CDR3: CASSEMTVNSNQPQHF
DNA: TGTGCCAGCAGCGAGATGACAGTCAATAGCAATCAGCCCCAGCATTTT

J: TRBJ2-2
D: -
V: TRBV12-3/TRBV12-4
size: -
CDR3: CASSLYPGELFF
DNA: TGTGCCAGCAGTCTTTACCCCGGGGAGCTGTTTTTT

J: TRBJ2-1
D: -
V: TRBV11-3
size: -
CDR3: CASSLGTVPARDEQFF
DNA: TGTGCCAGCAGCTTAGGAACAGTGCCGGCTCGGGATGAGCAGTTCTTC

J: TRBJ1-2
D: -
V: TRBV9
size: once
CDR3: CASSVAGRTDYGYTF
DNA: TGTGCCAGCAGCGTAGCGGGGAGGACAGACTATGGCTACACCTTC

J: TRBJ2-1
D: TRBD1
V: TRBV20-1
size: -
CDR3: CSARVGPKDRGLDVSYNEQFF
DNA: TGCAGTGCTAGAGTCGGGCCAAAGGACAGGGGGCTTGACGTCTCCTACAATGAGCAGTTCTTC

J: TRBJ2-5
D: -
V: TRBV7-7
size: -
CDR3: CASSLDGLGIYF
DNA: TGTGCTAGCAGCTTAGACGGGCTAGGTATCTACTTC

J: TRBJ2-7
D: -
V: TRBV20-1
size: -
CDR3: CSAAPGVIRPYSSNEQYF
DNA: TGCAGTGCTGCGCCCGGGGTGATCCGTCCCTATTCCTCCAACGAGCAGTACTTC

J: TRBJ2-7
D: -
V: TRBV13
size: -
CDR3: CASSSKGIYEQYF
DNA: TGTGCCAGCAGCTCAAAGGGGATCTACGAGCAGTACTTC

J: TRBJ2-7
D: -
V: TRBV6-1
size: once
CDR3: CASSESGLPSYEQYF
DNA: TGTGCCAGCAGTGAATCGGGCCTCCCATCCTACGAGCAGTACTTC

J: TRBJ2-5
D: -
V: TRBV29-1
size: once
CDR3: CSVESPSPLNPQETQYF
DNA: TGCAGCGTTGAATCCCCTAGCCCATTAAACCCACAAGAGACCCAGTACTTC

J: TRBJ2-1
D: -
V: TRBV7-9
size: once
CDR3: CASSLVTANEQFF
DNA: TGTGCCAGCAGTCTGGTCACTGCGAATGAGCAGTTCTTC

J: TRBJ1-6
D: -
V: TRBV7-9
size: -
CDR3: CASSSQDKRSYNSPLHF
DNA: TGTGCCAGCAGCTCCCAGGACAAACGCTCCTATAATTCACCCCTCCACTTT

J: TRBJ1-1
D: -
V: TRBV20-1
size: -
CDR3: CSARDQDQNEAFF
DNA: TGCAGTGCTAGAGATCAGGACCAGAACGAAGCTTTCTTT

J: TRBJ2-1
D: TRBD2
V: TRBV3-1
size: -
CDR3: CASSLGTGTSVNEQLF
DNA: TGTGCCAGCAGCCTAGGCACTGGGACTAGCGTCAATGAGCAGCTCTTC

J: TRBJ1-3
D: -
V: TRBV6-5
size: -
CDR3: CASSYGTGPSGNTIYF
DNA: TGTGCCAGCAGTTACGGGACGGGCCCATCTGGAAACACCATATATTTT

J: TRBJ1-1
D: -
V: TRBV27
size: -
CDR3: CASSPPDKGNTEAFF
DNA: TGTGCCAGCAGTCCACCTGATAAGGGAAACACTGAAGCTTTCTTT

J: TRBJ2-5
D: TRBD2
V: TRBV2
size: -
CDR3: CASSGKLAGGKETQYF
DNA: TGTGCCAGCAGTGGAAAGCTAGCGGGGGGCAAAGAGACCCAGTACTTC

J: TRBJ2-2
D: -
V: TRBV27
size: -
CDR3: CASKNRADGTGELFF
DNA: TGTGCCAGCAAGAACAGGGCCGATGGCACCGGGGAGCTGTTTTTT

J: TRBJ2-5
D: -
V: TRBV6-2/TRBV6-3
size: -
CDR3: CASLSGRYQETQYF
DNA: TGTGCCAGCCTTAGTGGTCGGTACCAAGAGACCCAGTACTTC

J: TRBJ1-6
D: -
V: TRBV4-1
size: -
CDR3: CASSQDRGVDSPLHF
DNA: TGCGCCAGCAGCCAAGATCGGGGTGTAGATTCACCCCTCCACTTT

J: TRBJ1-1
D: -
V: TRBV7-9
size: once
CDR3: CASSLAGVNTEAFF
DNA: TGTGCCAGCAGCTTAGCGGGGGTGAACACTGAAGCTTTCTTT

J: TRBJ2-2
D: TRBD1
V: TRBV10-3
size: -
CDR3: CAISPSEGTGESGELFF
DNA: TGTGCCATCTCGCCATCGGAGGGGACAGGGGAGTCCGGGGAGCTGTTTTTT

J: TRBJ2-7
D: TRBD1
V: TRBV27
size: -
CDR3: CASSLSGGTGGFYEQYF
DNA: TGTGCCAGCAGTTTATCAGGGGGGACAGGGGGATTCTACGAGCAGTACTTC